The clone carrying this TCR beta chain was counted only a few times. Antigen unknown. Generated by immunoSEQ multiplex PCR, the TCRdb table keeps only in-frame clones and is missing some. The sample contains approximately 61,000 clones, over 75% of which appear only once. The sample comes from a study of PD-1 blockade in classical Hodgkin lymphoma. Looked up from germline, CDR1 is MGHDK and CDR2 is SYGVNS. CDR3 length: 13 residues. V shed 3 bases and J shed 7 bases, with 7 bases lying between them. All patients relapsed after autologous stem cell transplantation, and brentuximab vedotin exposure varied. Whole-study results and caveats: At C4D1, TCR diversity had climbed significantly for CD4+ cells, though not for CD8+ cells.

Sequences were derived from peripheral blood mononuclear cells (PBMCs), sampled at baseline. The receptor comes from a human donor with classical Hodgkin lymphoma. The rearrangement links TRBV25-1 to TRBJ1-6; unclear D gene. The CDR3 DNA follows: TGTGCCAGCAGTGACAGCTTGAATTCACCCCTCCACTTT. It specifies CASSDSLNSPLHF. The full variable domain, its missing parts supplied by reference TRBV25-1 and TRBJ1-6, is EADIYQTPRYLVIGTGKKITLECSQTMGHDKMYWYQQDPGMELHLIHYSYGVNSTEKGDLSSESTVSRIRTEHFPLTLESARPSHTSQYLCASSDSLNSPLHFGNGTRLTVT.